Following are 15 T cell receptor beta chains from one sample sequenced in a study of CD8 T cells in Susac syndrome. Reverse transcription of 0.5 to 1 ug RNA used random hexamers. TCRdb independently ran MiXCR on the immunoSEQ multiplex PCR reads; one entry per CDR3 protein. The sample includes 140,000 to 150,000 distinct CDR3 sequences, around 94% of them seen just once. Sequencing was performed on CD4+ T cells from PBMCs. Receptors originate from a human donor in good health.

The chain combines TRBV20-1 with TRBJ2-7, with 7 bases that match TRBD2. The germline V gene has CDR1 DFQATT and CDR2 SNEGSKA (reference sequence). Trimming at V came to 6 bases and at J to 1 base, leaving 21 bases not matched to a gene. The CDR3 contains 18 residues. The CDR3 coding sequence is TGCAGTGCACCCACGAGGCTGAGCGGGACGTCACGGTCCTACGAGCAGTACTTC. This gives the protein CSAPTRLSGTSRSYEQYF.

The chain is built from TRBV5-1 and TRBJ1-1; maybe TRBD1 (6 bases). Germline V gene sequence: CDR1 SGHRS, CDR2 YFSETQ. This CDR3 is 13 amino acids long. V lost 4 bases and J 3 bases, leaving 10 bases between the germline ends. The CDR3 DNA reads TGCGCCAGCAGCCGGGGGGCAGACACTGAAGCTTTCTTT. The encoded protein is CASSRGADTEAFF.

The chain carries TRBV12-3 or TRBV12-4 and TRBJ1-4; 8 bases are a match to TRBD1. The CDR3 is made up of 18 amino acids. Trimming cost V 3 bases and J 7 bases; bases outside gene matches: 16. The CDR3 coding sequence is TGTGCCAGCAGTTTCCCGGACAGGGAGTGGTATAGCGGTGAAAAACTGTTTTTT. Amino acid sequence: CASSFPDREWYSGEKLFF.

J is TRBJ2-7 and V is TRBV28, with 8 bases matching TRBD2. The germline V gene encodes CDR1 MDHEN and CDR2 SYDVKM. The V and J ends lost 6 bases and 7 bases, in that order; junction bases with no gene match: 8. The CDR3 totals 13 residues. As DNA, the CDR3 is TGTGCCAGCAGCCCCGGGGGGGTGGGGGAGCAGTACTTC. Protein sequence: CASSPGGVGEQYF.

The chain employs TRBV29-1 and TRBJ2-2, with D possibly being TRBD2 (6 bases). V lost 1 base, J lost 1 base, and 16 bases lay in between. The germline CDR1 and CDR2 sequences are SQVTM and ANQGSEA. The CDR3 is made up of 17 amino acids. The DNA of the CDR3 is TGCAGCGTTGAAGGGTTTAGCGGAGCGGGGAACACCGGGGAGCTGTTTTTT. Its protein product is CSVEGFSGAGNTGELFF.

This chain connects TRBV2 to TRBJ1-2, with TRBD1 identical over 9 bases. The CDR3 contains 15 residues. V lost 0 bases to trimming and J lost 5 bases; unmatched junction nucleotides: 4. The germline V gene has CDR1 SNHLY and CDR2 FYNNEI. CDR3 loop: CASSEAVQGAYGYTF. CDR3 nucleotide sequence: TGTGCCAGCAGTGAAGCGGTACAGGGGGCGTATGGCTACACCTTC. Looking up the rest from reference TRBV2 and TRBJ1-2 gives the full variable domain: EPEVTQTPSHQVTQMGQEVILRCVPISNHLYFYWYRQILGQKVEFLVSFYNNEISEKSEIFDDQFSVERPDGSNFTLKIRSTKLEDSAMYFCASSEAVQGAYGYTFGSGTRLTVV.

The chain combines TRBV24-1 with TRBJ1-1; 8 bases fit TRBD1. Per germline, CDR1 KGHDR and CDR2 SFDVKD. The CDR3 spans 15 residues. V gave up 4 bases and J gave up 0 bases; unmatched junction bases: 3. CDR3 nucleotides: TGTGCCACCAGTGACAACAGGGGGATGAACACTGAAGCTTTCTTT. It yields the protein CATSDNRGMNTEAFF.

The chain joins TRBV29-1 to TRBJ2-1; 10 bases line up with TRBD2. CDR1 and CDR2 (germline): SQVTM, ANQGSEA. The CDR3 loop spans 12 amino acids. The V gene end was trimmed by 6 bases and the J gene end by 10 bases; junction bases not matched to a gene: 6. In DNA, the CDR3 is TGCAGCGTCAGCGGGAGGGCCAGGGAGCAGTTCTTC. The encoded protein is CSVSGRAREQFF.

This clonotype was observed a single time. The chain is built from TRBV6-1 and TRBJ1-5; 7 bases are a match to TRBD1. After removal of 2 bases from V and 6 bases from J, the junction contained 7 bases not matched to a gene. The CDR3 length is 15 residues. Germline V CDR1 and CDR2: MNHNS, SASEGT. The CDR3 coding sequence is TGTGCCAGCAGTGAACAGGGGGGGAGAAGTCAGCCCCAGCATTTT. This encodes CASSEQGGRSQPQHF.

The chain joins TRBV5-5 to TRBJ2-5; TRBD2 aligns across 8 bases. This CDR3 has 14 amino acids. J lost 5 bases, V lost 0 bases, and 3 bases had no gene match. Germline values: CDR1 SGHKS, CDR2 YYEKEE (reference sequence). CDR3 in DNA: TGTGCCAGCAGCTTGGCCGGGACTAGGGAGACCCAGTACTTC. This gives the protein CASSLAGTRETQYF.

The chain carries TRBV29-1 and TRBJ2-3; 8 bases are a match to TRBD2. Per the germline V gene, CDR1 is SQVTM and CDR2 is ANQGSEA. The CDR3 has 15 amino acids. J was trimmed by 1 base and V by 4 bases; bases with no gene match: 7. The CDR3 spells CSVVSGSTGTDTQYF. CDR3 bases: TGCAGCGTTGTGAGCGGGAGCACGGGCACAGATACGCAGTATTTT.

The chain couples TRBV6-6 to TRBJ2-7; D gene ambiguous. The CDR3 sequence is 16 residues long. V lost 4 bases and J 0 bases, leaving 16 bases between the germline ends. Germline CDR1 and CDR2: MNHNY and SVGAGI (reference sequence). Here the CDR3 reads CASSSLGQLSSYEQYF. DNA for the CDR3: TGTGCCAGCAGTTCCCTTGGGCAGCTCAGCTCCTACGAGCAGTACTTC.

The V call is TRBV19, the J call TRBJ1-1; D ambiguous. Looked up from germline, CDR1 is LNHDA and CDR2 is SQIVND (reference sequence). V dropped 6 bases and J dropped 1 base, with 6 bases sitting between them. The CDR3 is 12 residues long. The CDR3 nucleotides are TGTGCCAGTAGAAGAGCGAACACTGAAGCTTTCTTT. This gives the protein CASRRANTEAFF.

This chain joins TRBV3-1 and TRBJ2-2, with 8 nucleotides matching TRBD2. This CDR3 contains 17 residues. Germline V gene lookup returns CDR1 LGHDT and CDR2 YNNKEL (reference sequence). V lost 1 base and J lost 7; bases outside the gene matches: 11. The CDR3 DNA reads as TGTGCCAGCAGCCAAGTCTCCTCGGGAGGGCGAGACGGGGAGCTGTTTTTT. Its protein is CASSQVSSGGRDGELFF.

The chain combines TRBV6-1 with TRBJ2-7; tentatively, D is TRBD1 (5 bases). The CDR3 is 15 residues long. With 5 bases removed from V and 3 bases from J, the gap between germline ends came to 17 bases. Germline assignment: CDR1 MNHNS and CDR2 SASEGT. Written as DNA, the CDR3 is TGTGCCAGCAGTAAAAACAAGGGGCGCGACTACGAGCAGTACTTC. This codes for CASSKNKGRDYEQYF.